These 14 T cell receptor beta chains originate from one sample sequenced in a study of CD8 T cells in ankylosing spondylitis. Each CDR3 protein gets one entry after TCRdb re-called the 5' RACE reads with MiXCR. The profile shows under 400,000 distinct CDR3 sequences, around a tenth of them singletons. The sequencing input was blood, either unsorted or a sorted T cell fraction (not recorded which). The origin of the receptors is a female donor with ankylosing spondylitis or in good health (not recorded which).

This clonotype was seen repeatedly, ten times or more. The J gene is TRBJ2-7, the V gene TRBV7-2; D uncertain. The CDR3 runs to 14 residues. In germline, CDR1 is SGHTA, CDR2 FQGNSA. Trimming pared 3 bases from V and 2 bases from J, leaving 11 bases between. The CDR3 DNA follows: TGTGCCAGCAGCTTGTCGACGACAACCTACGAGCAGTACTTC. Its protein product is CASSLSTTTYEQYF.

The chain recombines TRBV18 with TRBJ1-1; TRBD1 aligns across 9 bases. V shed 2 bases, J shed 7 bases, and the junction held 5 bases outside the gene matches. CDR3 length: 14 residues. CDR1 is KGHSH, CDR2 LQKENI, per germline. In DNA form, the CDR3 reads TGTGCCAGCTCACCAACAGGGGGCTCGGGTGAAGCTTTCTTT. Protein product: CASSPTGGSGEAFF.

In this sample, this clonotype turned up many times. The gene calls are TRBV5-1 and TRBJ2-1; tentatively, D is TRBD1 or TRBD2 (6 bases each). Germline V gives CDR1 SGHRS, CDR2 YFSETQ. V was cut by 3 bases and J by 2 bases, with 12 bases left in between. CDR3 length equals 15 residues. CDR3 region: CASSWGAGTYNEQFF. CDR3 DNA: TGCGCCAGCAGCTGGGGGGCAGGGACCTACAATGAGCAGTTCTTC.

The table lists this clonotype with many counts. The rearrangement joins TRBV12-3 or TRBV12-4 to TRBJ1-5, with 8 bases that match TRBD1. The CDR3 spans 15 residues. J was trimmed by 7 bases and V by 4 bases; bases with no gene match: 9. This CDR3 reads CASSSPDREGQPQHF. The CDR3 DNA sequence: TGTGCCAGCAGTTCTCCGGACAGGGAAGGACAGCCCCAGCATTTT.

This clonotype was observed at least ten times. The chain joins TRBV29-1 to TRBJ2-2, with D possibly TRBD1 on 5 matching bases. Germline V gene lookup returns CDR1 SQVTM and CDR2 ANQGSEA. Trimming took off 7 bases at V and 0 bases at J, with 12 bases between the two ends. The CDR3 sequence is 14 residues long. CDR3 bases: TGCAGCGCTGTTCAGGGCGCGAACACCGGGGAGCTGTTTTTT. Translated, it gives CSAVQGANTGELFF.

This clonotype occurred many times. The genes are TRBV12-3 or TRBV12-4 and TRBJ1-1; D is uncertain. CDR3 length equals 12 residues. Trimming left V 7 bases short and J 4 bases short, with 10 bases between. The CDR3 here is CASTLAGTEAFF. DNA for the CDR3: TGTGCCAGCACATTGGCGGGCACTGAAGCTTTCTTT.

This clonotype came up many times. This chain joins TRBV29-1 and TRBJ2-7; the D gene is possibly TRBD2 (5 bases). V was cut by 4 bases and J by 7 bases, with 26 bases left in between. This CDR3 is 16 amino acids long. CDR1 is SQVTM and CDR2 is ANQGSEA in the germline V gene. The CDR3 region has the DNA TGCAGCGTTGTCGAGGGAAGAGGCCCTACTTCGAGGGAGCAGTACTTC. This codes for CSVVEGRGPTSREQYF.

This clonotype was seen a few times. The chain is built from TRBV12-3 or TRBV12-4 and TRBJ2-5, with 9 bases that match TRBD2. The CDR3 has 13 amino acids. The ends lost 8 bases at V and 0 bases at J; junction bases unmatched: 1. The CDR3 loop reads CASSSGNQETQYF. The CDR3 DNA reads as TGTGCCAGCTCTAGCGGGAACCAAGAGACCCAGTACTTC.

This clonotype was seen only a few times. The rearrangement links TRBV6-5 to TRBJ2-3; no definite D call. This CDR3 contains 13 residues. V lost 2 bases and J lost 6, with 9 bases in between. Per germline, CDR1 MNHEY and CDR2 SVGAGI. The CDR3 spells CASSYTEIDTQYF. CDR3 DNA sequence: TGTGCCAGCAGTTACACTGAGATTGATACGCAGTATTTT.

This clonotype was recorded at least ten times. The J gene is TRBJ1-1, the V gene TRBV5-1, with 7 bases aligning to TRBD1. After removal of 1 base from V and 7 bases from J, the junction contained 10 bases not matched to a gene. Germline V gene lookup returns CDR1 SGHRS and CDR2 YFSETQ. This CDR3 is 15 amino acids long. In DNA, the CDR3 is TGCGCCAGCAGCTTGCAACCCCAGACAGGGAATGAAGCTTTCTTT. It translates to CASSLQPQTGNEAFF.

This clonotype came up a few times. This chain connects TRBV4-2 to TRBJ2-5; D is unresolved. The CDR3 loop spans 13 amino acids. Trimming left V 0 bases short and J 1 base short, with 3 bases between. Germline V lookup: CDR1 LGHNA, CDR2 YNFKEQ. The CDR3 DNA reads TGTGCCAGCAGCCAAGATACCCAAGAGACCCAGTACTTC. Its protein product is CASSQDTQETQYF.

The rearrangement joins TRBV6-1 to TRBJ2-3; TRBD2 matches 8 bases. Trimming removed 5 bases from V and 5 bases from J; junction bases left unmatched: 6. This CDR3 region has 14 residues. The germline CDR1 and CDR2 sequences are MNHNS and SASEGT. The CDR3 loop is CASSPAGGGDTQYF. The CDR3 DNA reads TGTGCCAGCAGTCCCGCGGGGGGCGGAGATACGCAGTATTTT.

This clonotype has at least ten counts. The chain recombines TRBV5-5 with TRBJ2-2, with 9 bases matching TRBD2. Germline V gene sequence: CDR1 SGHKS, CDR2 YYEKEE (reference sequence). J was trimmed by 4 bases and V by 1 base; bases with no gene match: 11. The CDR3 runs 18 residues. The CDR3 loop reads CASSLSASGNWGTGELFF. As DNA, the CDR3 is TGTGCCAGCAGCTTGTCGGCTAGCGGGAACTGGGGCACCGGGGAGCTGTTTTTT.

The sample holds a few counts of this clonotype. The J gene is TRBJ2-5, the V gene TRBV20-1; TRBD2 matches 10 bases. The V gene's germline CDR1 is DFQATT and CDR2 SNEGSKA (reference sequence). Losses at the gene ends were 6 bases for V and 5 bases for J; bases not matched to a gene: 12. The CDR3 spans 15 residues. The CDR3 bases are TGCAGTGCGCTGAGAGCGGGGGGGCTGCATGAGACCCAGTACTTC. Translated: CSALRAGGLHETQYF.